The clone carrying this TCR beta chain was counted between two and nine times. Its target is not known. J lost 3 bases, V lost 3 bases, and 3 bases had no gene match. Looked up from germline, CDR1 is MNHEY and CDR2 is SMNVEV (reference sequence). The CDR3 has 14 amino acids. As template, the study used bulk tumor genomic DNA at approximately 640 ng per sample. Surgeons took several biopsies per primary tumor, spaced far apart, during surgery. Patients had untreated, newly diagnosed non-small cell lung cancer and underwent curative surgery. The sample belongs to a study of immune heterogeneity within non-small cell lung tumors. CDR3 of TCR beta was amplified by multiplex PCR that used 32 V and 13 J primers. TCRdb re-analysed the multiplex PCR reads in MiXCR, keeping a single row per CDR3 protein. The table includes roughly 3,000 distinct CDR3 sequences, about 45% detected once. Regarding the study as a whole: The repertoire of each individual patient held high-frequency T-cell receptor beta clonotypes that were largely distinct from those of other patients. Recurrence of identical dominant CDR3 beta clonotypes was observed across intrapatient tumor sites, concomitant with site-unique high-frequency clones.

Sequencing was carried out using lung tumor tissue. The chain is built from TRBV27 and TRBJ2-7; TRBD2 aligns across 9 bases. This receptor was identified in a woman aged 60-75 years with non-small cell lung cancer. CDR3 nucleotide sequence: TGTGCCAGCAGTTTTGCTAGCGGGAACTACGAGCAGTACTTC. This codes for CASSFASGNYEQYF.